This TCR beta chain derives from a study of blood T cell repertoires in COVID-19. Study context: Researchers got acute and convalescent COVID-19 samples from the United States, Italy and Spain. PBMCs, B-cell-depleted T cells, or T cells provided the cDNA or gDNA that made up the material.

Per the original data handling: Amplification from reference gene primers served as the basis for estimated nucleated cell counts. Method: immunoSEQ multiplex PCR; TCRdb's copy keeps in-frame clones and lacks some. That table gives V, J and clone size, and the DNA gave D and trimming. The data hold 99,000 or so clones, with around 83% observed a single time. CDR1 and CDR2 (germline): MDHEN, SYDVKM. The CDR3 is 14 residues long. V was shortened by 6 bases and J by 1 base, with 12 bases between the two germline ends. The chain is built from TRBV28 and TRBJ2-5, with no clear D. This TCR was recovered from a man between 65 and 85 years old with active or convalescent COVID-19. Sequenced material: peripheral blood. CDR3 residues: CASSLSPFQETQYF. CDR3 sequence (DNA): TGTGCCAGCAGCCTTTCCCCTTTCCAAGAGACCCAGTACTTC.